This entry is about one TCR beta chain. Its antigen is still unknown. The data were taken from a study of shared clonotypes between healthy human individuals. The CDR3 spans 16 residues. V lost 0 bases and J 0 bases, leaving 12 bases between the germline ends. The V gene's germline CDR1 is SGHNT and CDR2 YYREEE (reference sequence). Notes on the study in general: Clonotypes not shared had lower generation probabilities than those common to all four donors.

Sequencing used immunoSEQ multiplex PCR; TCRdb keeps in-frame clones, though not all of them. The sample includes about 2 million clones, 85% to 95% of them seen just once. J is TRBJ1-1 and V is TRBV5-4; D remains ambiguous. This clonotype was sampled from a man younger than 35 in good health. What was sequenced was naive CD4+ T cells sorted from blood. Subset reported: CD45RA+ positively selected. The CDR3 coding sequence is TGTGCCAGCAGCTTGGGAGGCTCGGGGTTGAACACTGAAGCTTTCTTT. This sequence encodes CASSLGGSGLNTEAFF.